The rows below give T cell receptor beta chains drawn from one sample of a study of Ad26.COV2.S vaccination and SARS-CoV-2 variants. Data came from immunoSEQ multiplex PCR; TCRdb stores just in-frame clones and leaves some out. The top ten clones hold around 3.5% of a sample with about 280,000 clones, 80% to 90% of them seen once. The material was peripheral blood, obtained in a trial of Ad26.COV2.S vaccine versus placebo. These receptors were obtained from a person between 18 and 60 years old who received the Ad26.COV2.S COVID-19 vaccine or a placebo. Each CDR3 is given with its conserved first and last residue. A D gene is named only where the DNA matches it firmly. Expanded clones are given a class, and other clones once, few, many or no size at all.

d_gene | j_gene | v_gene | abundance | CDR3aa | CDR3nt
TRBD2 | TRBJ2-7 | TRBV27 | - | CASSLWGTSGRAGEQYF | TGTGCCAGCAGTTTATGGGGCACTAGCGGGAGGGCCGGAGAGCAGTACTTC
- | TRBJ1-2 | TRBV20-1 | - | CSASVSSDYGYTF | TGCAGTGCTAGTGTGAGTTCTGACTATGGCTACACCTTC
- | TRBJ1-6 | TRBV3-1/TRBV3-2 | - | CASSQDFQGKGSPLHF | TGTGCCAGCAGCCAAGATTTTCAGGGAAAGGGTTCACCCCTCCACTTT
- | TRBJ2-1 | TRBV5-1 | - | CASSGNSAGPGDEQFF | TGCGCCAGCAGCGGTAACTCGGCCGGGCCTGGGGATGAGCAGTTCTTC
- | TRBJ2-1 | TRBV30 | - | CAWSRGEYNEQFF | TGTGCCTGGAGCAGGGGGGAGTACAATGAGCAGTTCTTC
TRBD2 | TRBJ2-7 | TRBV6-5 | - | CASSKPGLDSYEQYF | TGTGCCAGCAGTAAGCCGGGACTAGACTCCTACGAGCAGTACTTC
TRBD1 | TRBJ2-7 | TRBV27 | once | CASSSRGQVSYEQYF | TGTGCCAGCAGTTCGCGCGGACAGGTATCCTACGAGCAGTACTTC
- | TRBJ1-1 | TRBV12-5 | - | CASGPRGGVNTEAFF | TGTGCTAGTGGACCCCGAGGAGGCGTGAACACTGAAGCTTTCTTT
TRBD2 | TRBJ2-7 | TRBV7-2 | - | CASSLASGSYEQYF | TGTGCCAGCAGCTTGGCTAGCGGATCCTACGAGCAGTACTTC
TRBD1 | TRBJ2-3 | TRBV6-5 | - | CASSNGQGATDTQYF | TGTGCCAGCAGCAACGGACAGGGGGCAACAGATACGCAGTATTTT
- | TRBJ2-1 | TRBV7-9 | - | CASSLPTKGRRRYNEQFF | TGTGCCAGCAGCTTACCCACCAAGGGCAGGCGTCGGTACAATGAGCAGTTCTTC
- | TRBJ1-2 | TRBV4-2 | - | CASSRPPTYGYTF | TGTGCCAGCAGCCGACCGCCGACCTATGGCTACACCTTC
TRBD1 | TRBJ2-7 | TRBV7-8 | once | CASSFDPTGTASYEQYF | TGTGCCAGCAGCTTTGACCCCACCGGGACAGCGTCGTACGAGCAGTACTTC
TRBD1 | TRBJ1-1 | TRBV30 | - | CAWSAGRTGGTEAFF | TGTGCCTGGAGTGCGGGTAGGACAGGGGGCACTGAAGCTTTCTTT
- | TRBJ1-6 | TRBV6-5 | - | CASSYSAGTNSPLHF | TGTGCCAGCAGTTACTCGGCAGGGACGAATTCACCCCTCCACTTT